These T cell receptor beta chains were read from a single sample in a study of T cell repertoires in cytomegalovirus infection. Each CDR3 protein is one row after TCRdb ran MiXCR on the reads. The sample contains roughly 230,000 distinct CDR3 sequences, roughly 20% of which appear only once. The sequencing sample was made of CD8+ T cells from PBMCs. The receptors stem from a human donor in good health (CMV status not recorded). Some clones in this sample may be carry-over from other donors' samples. Each CDR3 is given without its conserved first and last residue. The order of the fields is V gene, J gene, D gene, CDR3 protein. A D gene is named only where the DNA matches it firmly.

>TRBV6-1|TRBJ1-2|NA
ASSFGVNYGYT
>TRBV7-6|TRBJ2-7|TRBD2
ASSEGTSGGTPGEQY
>TRBV7-8|TRBJ2-7|TRBD2
ASSPNDGGRNEQY
>TRBV5-6|TRBJ2-7|NA
ASSFYSGTPYEQY
>TRBV28|TRBJ1-1|NA
ASSGRGEDTEAF
>TRBV25-1|TRBJ2-5|NA
ASSGAETQY
>TRBV29-1|TRBJ2-1|NA
SVVGGARIIDEQF
>TRBV4-1|TRBJ2-1|TRBD2
ASSQGLAGGHEQF
>TRBV2|TRBJ2-7|NA
ASSEAWDTLDYEQY
>TRBV29-1|TRBJ2-7|TRBD2
SVTPQLAGELREQY
>TRBV7-9|TRBJ1-2|NA
ASSRSPLIFGYT
>TRBV12-3/TRBV12-4|TRBJ2-4|NA
ASSPGRFQDIQY
>TRBV20-1|TRBJ1-1|NA
SARGIEAF
>TRBV7-8|TRBJ1-1|NA
ASSSGREGTEAF
>TRBV5-6|TRBJ2-1|NA
ASSFGLAGNEQF
>TRBV4-1|TRBJ2-1|TRBD2
ASSQEGAGFYNEQF
>TRBV7-9|TRBJ1-3|NA
ASSFDRSGNTIY
>TRBV7-6|TRBJ2-4|TRBD1
ASSSLGQGTIQY
>TRBV19|TRBJ1-5|NA
ASSIPGQPQH
>TRBV4-2|TRBJ1-1|NA
ASSQVRVDRDTEAF
>TRBV2|TRBJ1-6|NA
ASSEWRGNSPLH
>TRBV7-9|TRBJ2-7|TRBD2
ASSPRLAGAYEQY
>TRBV29-1|TRBJ1-1|NA
SVEARGETEAF
>TRBV29-1|TRBJ2-2|NA
SVEGGPGELF
>TRBV14|TRBJ1-5|NA
ASSQARVGQPQH
>TRBV28|TRBJ1-5|TRBD1
ASSLDRTGRNQPQH
>TRBV28|TRBJ1-1|NA
ASRAITQGMNTEAF
>TRBV5-6|TRBJ2-1|TRBD2
ASSKAGGHLWSYNEQF
>TRBV6-1|TRBJ2-4|NA
ARPGHQY
>TRBV7-2|TRBJ2-1|NA
ASSRGVVPYNEQF
>TRBV7-2|TRBJ2-7|NA
ASSSMTSPYEQY
>TRBV14|TRBJ1-3|NA
ASSQGPLYSGFGNTIY
>TRBV28|TRBJ2-7|TRBD2
ASSLRAAGGLGIIGYEQY
>TRBV28|TRBJ1-1|NA
ASSFREAF
>TRBV28|TRBJ2-7|TRBD1
ASSLLGQGAVWVGEQY
>TRBV12-3/TRBV12-4|TRBJ2-5|NA
ASSRRSTGRQETQY
>TRBV12-3/TRBV12-4|TRBJ1-1|NA
ASSLMVNTEAF
>TRBV20-1|TRBJ1-1|TRBD1
SAPGQGGSYNTEAF
>TRBV7-2|TRBJ1-2|NA
ASSPPGNYGYT
>TRBV7-9|TRBJ2-7|TRBD1
ASSPGTGDEQY
>TRBV20-1|TRBJ2-3|NA
SARAVYSNLSTDTQY
>TRBV7-8|TRBJ2-1|NA
ASSLELGGGSSYNEQF
>TRBV4-1|TRBJ1-2|TRBD1
ASRLQGAVNYGYT
>TRBV6-5|TRBJ2-2|NA
ASSYEGGGTGELF
>TRBV7-2|TRBJ2-2|NA
ASSWGVLNGELF
>TRBV7-9|TRBJ2-7|NA
ASSTWASYEQY
>TRBV12-3/TRBV12-4|TRBJ2-5|NA
ASSLVEEGQGQETQY
>TRBV7-2|TRBJ1-4|NA
ASSPSGVLGEKLF
>TRBV7-6|TRBJ2-7|NA
ASSLAGAIYEQY